The entry below describes one T cell receptor (beta chain). Antigen specificity is unknown. PCR amplification relied on 60 Vbeta primers (plus 13 Jbeta primers). The method was immunoSEQ multiplex PCR; TCRdb's version includes in-frame clones alone and lacks a portion of them. This table holds over 150,000 clones, roughly 76% found once. This sample is part of a study of cytomegalovirus exposure and HLA in healthy donors. As for the study in general: Unique TCRs from HLA-typed donors, 75 million to 100 million of them, were held in an early data release. Study-wide results and limits: Most sequenced TCRs were rare (though some public TCRs occurred in many donors).

The germline V gene has CDR1 SEHNR and CDR2 FQNEAQ (reference sequence). The CDR3 consists of 15 residues. Between the trimmed V and J ends, which lost 2 bases and 2 bases, there was a span of 10 bases. The TCR was taken from a woman between 45 and 65 years old in good health and CMV-seronegative. The rearrangement joins TRBV7-9 to TRBJ2-1, with D possibly TRBD2 on 6 matching bases. Source material: PBMCs. The CDR3 nucleotides are TGTGCCAGCAGCTTACCGGGAGCGGCCTACAATGAGCAGTTCTTC. This translates into CASSLPGAAYNEQFF.